The rows below give T cell receptor beta chains drawn from one sample of a study of cytomegalovirus exposure and HLA in healthy donors. This table comes from immunoSEQ multiplex PCR, and its TCRdb copy is limited to in-frame clones, with some not included. The top ten hold about 3.8% of the sample, which has hundreds of thousands of clones, around four fifths seen once. The sequencing sample was made of PBMCs. The receptors shown here come from a male donor in good health and CMV-seronegative. Each CDR3 is given with its conserved first and last residue. D genes are given only for firm matches. The size entry is marked missing in some rows and otherwise reads once, few, many or a size class.

V gene	clone size	J gene	D gene	CDR3 DNA	CDR3 protein
TRBV12-5	NA	TRBJ2-1	TRBD2	TGTGCTAGTGGTTTCCCGCACCGGACTAGCGGGAGGGGAGTAGTCTACAATGAGCAGTTCTTC	CASGFPHRTSGRGVVYNEQFF
TRBV19	NA	TRBJ1-2	TRBD1	TGTGCCACCTCGGACAGGGGGCGCTATGGCTACACCTTC	CATSDRGRYGYTF
TRBV19	NA	TRBJ1-1	NA	TGTGCCAGTAGTATTCGCAGGAAATATAACACTGAAGCTTTCTTT	CASSIRRKYNTEAFF
TRBV27	NA	TRBJ2-7	TRBD1	TGTGCCAGCAGTCTGGGGCAGGGGGCGGCTTACGAGCAGTACTTC	CASSLGQGAAYEQYF
TRBV7-2	NA	TRBJ1-2	TRBD1	TGTGCCAGCAGCTCGGGACAGGGGCCCGTTTATGGCTACACCTTC	CASSSGQGPVYGYTF
TRBV28	NA	TRBJ2-7	NA	TGTGCCAGCAGTTCCGGCCTCGGGTCCTACGAGCAGTACTTC	CASSSGLGSYEQYF
TRBV9	NA	TRBJ2-7	TRBD2	TGTGCCAGCAGCGCCCCTAGCGGGGCCTCCCCATTC	CASSAPSGASPF
TRBV5-1	NA	TRBJ2-3	NA	TGCGCCAGCAGCTTTGAGACTGGGAGCACAGATACGCAGTATTTT	CASSFETGSTDTQYF
TRBV7-3	NA	TRBJ2-1	TRBD1	TGTGCCAGCAGCTTAAGGGACAGGGATTACAATGAGCAGTTCTTC	CASSLRDRDYNEQFF
TRBV5-4	NA	TRBJ2-3	TRBD2	TGTGCCAGCAGCATCGGACTAGCGGGAAGGTCAGATACGCAGTATTTT	CASSIGLAGRSDTQYF
TRBV19	NA	TRBJ2-2	NA	TGTGCCAGTACCCCCAGGCAGGGCGATGGGACCGGGGAGCTGTTTTTT	CASTPRQGDGTGELFF
TRBV19	NA	TRBJ2-1	NA	TGTGCCAGCAGCCCGACAGCCTCCTACAATGAGCAGTTCTTC	CASSPTASYNEQFF
TRBV6-4	NA	TRBJ2-1	NA	TGTGCCAGCAGTGACTCTGTCTACCGCTCCTACAATGAGCAGTTCTTC	CASSDSVYRSYNEQFF
TRBV28	NA	TRBJ2-7	TRBD2	TGTGCCAGCAGCCGGGTGGGGCTAGCGGGAGGCGAGCAGTACTTC	CASSRVGLAGGEQYF
TRBV5-6	NA	TRBJ2-7	TRBD1	TGTGCCAGCAGCTTGGGGACAGGGCCCTACGAGCAGTACTTC	CASSLGTGPYEQYF
TRBV6-1	NA	TRBJ1-5	TRBD1	TGTGCCAGCAGTGAAGAGGTGGGGACAGGGTATCAGCCCCAGCATTTT	CASSEEVGTGYQPQHF
TRBV30	NA	TRBJ2-7	NA	TGTGCCTGGAGTTCCCAGGGATTAGGCGAGCAGTACTTC	CAWSSQGLGEQYF
TRBV6-1	NA	TRBJ1-1	TRBD1	TGTGCCAGCAGGGACAGGGGGCTAACTGAAGCTTTCTTT	CASRDRGLTEAFF
TRBV5-4	NA	TRBJ2-1	TRBD2	TGTGCCATTCAAGCGGGAGGACTCTACGGGGAGCAGTTCTTC	CAIQAGGLYGEQFF
TRBV2	once	TRBJ2-1	TRBD2	TGTGCCAGCAGTGGGGCTAGCGGGAGCTCCTACAATGAGCAGTTCTTC	CASSGASGSSYNEQFF
TRBV5-6	NA	TRBJ2-7	TRBD2	TGTGCCAGCAGCCCCGCGGGCGGGAGGTCCTCCTACGAGCAGTACTTC	CASSPAGGRSSYEQYF
TRBV28	NA	TRBJ2-7	TRBD2	TGTGCCAGCAGGGGGGGGGAGTACGAGCAGTACTTC	CASRGGEYEQYF
TRBV6-5	few	TRBJ1-5	TRBD1	TGTGCCAGCAGTTCCCGGACAGGTAATCAGCCCCAGCATTTT	CASSSRTGNQPQHF
TRBV28	NA	TRBJ2-6	NA	TGTGCCAGCACGAGGGGCGCGGGGGGGGCCAACGTCCTGACTTTC	CASTRGAGGANVLTF
TRBV9	NA	TRBJ1-4	TRBD1	TGTGCCAGCAGCGGGGACAGCGGTAATGAAAAACTGTTTTTT	CASSGDSGNEKLFF
TRBV27	NA	TRBJ2-1	TRBD2	TGTGCCAGCAGTCGCCGTCTAGCGGGAGGGCCCAATGAGCAGTTCTTC	CASSRRLAGGPNEQFF
TRBV7-2	NA	TRBJ2-1	NA	TGTGCCAGCAGCCGGACAGCCTACAATGAGCAGTTCTTC	CASSRTAYNEQFF
TRBV9	NA	TRBJ2-1	TRBD2	TGTGCCAGCAGCGTAGGCGGTAGCGGGAGAATGGGGTACAATGAGCAGTTCTTC	CASSVGGSGRMGYNEQFF
TRBV9	NA	TRBJ1-1	TRBD1	TGTGCCAGCAGCGCTCCGGGACAGGGGCTTAGCACTGAAGCTTTCTTT	CASSAPGQGLSTEAFF
TRBV28	once	TRBJ2-7	NA	TGTGCCAGCAAGGGGACATCGTCCTACGAGCAGTACTTC	CASKGTSSYEQYF
TRBV7-8	NA	TRBJ1-1	TRBD1	TGTGCCAGCAGCAAGGACAGGGTGAACACTGAAGCTTTCTTT	CASSKDRVNTEAFF
TRBV4-1	NA	TRBJ1-1	TRBD1	TGCGCCAGCAGCCTCCCCAAAGGACAGGGGAACACTGAAGCTTTCTTT	CASSLPKGQGNTEAFF
TRBV6-1	NA	TRBJ2-5	NA	TGTGCCAGCAAAACAGGTGGACAAGAGACCCAGTACTTC	CASKTGGQETQYF
TRBV2	once	TRBJ2-5	NA	TGTGCCAGCAGCTCGCCCCTCCCGGGACAAGAGACCCAGTACTTC	CASSSPLPGQETQYF
TRBV5-1	NA	TRBJ1-3	TRBD1	TGCGCCAGCAGCTTGTTTACAGGGGGGACCGGAAACACCATATATTTT	CASSLFTGGTGNTIYF